The 32 T cell receptor beta chains below all came from one sample that was sequenced in a study of shared clonotypes between healthy human individuals. The table came from immunoSEQ multiplex PCR; TCRdb's copy has only in-frame clones and leaves some out. In the table there are roughly 2 million clones, more than 90% of which are singletons. Sequencing input: naive CD4+ T cells sorted from blood. Noted subset: CD45RA+ positively selected. Receptors were obtained from a man aged 18 to 35 in good health.

The rearrangement uses TRBV5-1 and TRBJ2-5; 7 bases align to TRBD2. Germline assignment: CDR1 SGHRS and CDR2 YFSETQ. V dropped 0 bases and J dropped 4; count of bases not matched to a gene: 3. The CDR3 is 14 residues long. CDR3 coding DNA: TGCGCCAGCAGCTTGGGGCAGCGGGGAGAGACCCAGTACTTC. The encoded protein is CASSLGQRGETQYF.

The gene calls are TRBV9 and TRBJ2-1; unclear D gene. Germline V gene sequence: CDR1 SGDLS, CDR2 YYNGEE. V was shortened by 0 bases and J by 2 bases, with 9 bases between the two germline ends. This CDR3 region has 15 residues. The CDR3 coding sequence is TGTGCCAGCAGCGTAGAGCCCGGAACCTACAATGAGCAGTTCTTC. Amino acid sequence: CASSVEPGTYNEQFF.

The chain joins TRBV7-9 to TRBJ2-7, with D possibly being TRBD2 (5 bases). Trimming took off 4 bases at V and 3 bases at J, with 19 bases between the two ends. CDR1 is SEHNR, CDR2 FQNEAQ, per germline (reference sequence). The CDR3 consists of 16 residues. The CDR3 is CASSSPDGLGNYEQYF. CDR3 sequence (DNA): TGTGCCAGCAGCTCCCCGGACGGACTGGGGAACTACGAGCAGTACTTC.

This clone appeared once. The chain joins TRBV29-1 to TRBJ2-7; 8 bases fit TRBD1. Germline-derived CDR1 and CDR2 are SQVTM and ANQGSEA. This CDR3 is 15 amino acids long. With 0 bases clipped from V and 2 bases from J, the junction kept 6 bases outside the gene matches. CDR3 nucleotides: TGCAGCGTTGAAGATCGGGAGACAGGGGCCTACGAGCAGTACTTC. Translation gives CSVEDRETGAYEQYF.

The V call is TRBV5-1, the J call TRBJ1-1; unclear D gene. Trimming removed 4 bases at V and 1 base at J, with 8 bases between. Germline lookup yields CDR1 SGHRS and CDR2 YFSETQ. This CDR3 is built from 13 residues. The CDR3 bases are TGCGCCAGCAGCGTCCTTTCGAACACTGAAGCTTTCTTT. Its protein is CASSVLSNTEAFF.

The chain recombines TRBV6-1 with TRBJ1-5, with a possible D match to TRBD1 (5 bases). The CDR3 extends over 14 amino acids. V lost 10 bases and J lost 0, with 13 bases in between. Looked up from germline, CDR1 is MNHNS and CDR2 is SASEGT. In DNA form, the CDR3 reads TGTGCCACCGTGACAGAACCTAGCAATCAGCCCCAGCATTTT. Its translation: CATVTEPSNQPQHF.

V gene TRBV5-1 combines with J gene TRBJ2-5; TRBD2 aligns across 9 bases. This CDR3 contains 15 residues. V was clipped by 1 base and J by 1 base; unmatched bases: 2. In germline, CDR1 is SGHRS, CDR2 YFSETQ. The CDR3: CASSLLAGPQETQYF. The DNA of the CDR3 is TGCGCCAGCAGCTTGCTAGCGGGACCCCAAGAGACCCAGTACTTC.

The J gene is TRBJ2-7, the V gene TRBV30; TRBD2 agrees at 9 bases. Germline V gives CDR1 GTSNPN, CDR2 SVGIG (reference sequence). V shed 1 base, J shed 3 bases, and the junction held 7 bases outside the gene matches. There are 15 residues in the CDR3. The CDR3 coding sequence is TGTGCCTGGAGTGATAAAGCGGGAGGCGACTACGAGCAGTACTTC. As protein: CAWSDKAGGDYEQYF.

This clone was picked up one time. The chain is built from TRBV10-3 and TRBJ2-1; the match to TRBD2 covers 12 bases. This CDR3 region has 15 residues. Per the germline V gene, CDR1 is ENHRY and CDR2 is SYGVKD. Trimming cost V 6 bases and J 1 base; bases outside gene matches: 1. For the CDR3, the DNA is TGTGCCATCAGGACTAGCGGGGGTTCCTACAATGAGCAGTTCTTC. Translated, it gives CAIRTSGGSYNEQFF.

The chain recombines TRBV4-3 with TRBJ2-4; no clear D. V lost 0 bases, J lost 2 bases, and 8 bases lay in between. In germline, CDR1 is LGHNA, CDR2 YSLEER. This CDR3 region has 15 residues. For the CDR3, the DNA is TGCGCCAGCAGCCAAGACAAGGGATCCAAAAACATTCAGTACTTC. Protein: CASSQDKGSKNIQYF.

The chain joins TRBV2 to TRBJ2-1; D possibly matches TRBD1 or TRBD2 (6 bases each). Looked up from germline, CDR1 is SNHLY and CDR2 is FYNNEI. This CDR3 is 15 amino acids long. V was shortened by 7 bases and J by 4 bases, with 17 bases between the two germline ends. CDR3 in amino acids: CASTLEGGSYNEQFF. The CDR3 region has the DNA TGTGCCAGCACCCTGGAAGGGGGGTCTTACAATGAGCAGTTCTTC.

The chain is built from TRBV7-9 and TRBJ1-1, with D uncertain. The CDR3 is 13 residues long. Trimming removed 3 bases at V and 5 bases at J, with 10 bases between. The germline V gene has CDR1 SEHNR and CDR2 FQNEAQ (reference sequence). The CDR3 DNA reads TGTGCCAGCAGCTTTGAGGGAAGAACTGAAGCTTTCTTT. Translation gives CASSFEGRTEAFF.

This chain connects TRBV30 to TRBJ1-1, with no clear D. Trimming took 2 bases from V and 5 from J, leaving 9 bases between them. The CDR3 is 12 amino acids. Per germline, CDR1 GTSNPN and CDR2 SVGIG (reference sequence). The CDR3 loop reads CAWSWGLTEAFF. CDR3 nucleotides: TGTGCCTGGAGTTGGGGTTTAACTGAAGCTTTCTTT.

This clone showed up just once. Other DNA sequences within the sample encode an identical CDR3. This sequence joins TRBV29-1 and TRBJ1-2; maybe TRBD1 (5 bases). V shed 4 bases and J shed 6 bases, with 9 bases lying between them. CDR3 length equals 11 residues. Germline values: CDR1 SQVTM, CDR2 ANQGSEA. CDR3 residues: CSVAGTNGYTF. The CDR3 DNA reads TGCAGCGTTGCAGGGACGAATGGCTACACCTTC.

The chain recombines TRBV2 with TRBJ2-7; D is ambiguous. This CDR3 is built from 13 residues. Trimming pared 2 bases from V and 4 bases from J, leaving 9 bases between. CDR1 is SNHLY and CDR2 is FYNNEI in the germline V gene. The CDR3 DNA reads TGTGCCAGCAGTGAATGGAGAGATTACGAGCAGTACTTC. Encoded protein: CASSEWRDYEQYF.

The chain carries TRBV6-5 and TRBJ1-1; tentatively, D is TRBD1 (5 bases). V was cut by 6 bases and J by 3 bases, with 11 bases left in between. The CDR3 runs 13 residues. Germline V CDR1 and CDR2: MNHEY, SVGAGI. CDR3 sequence: CASSQGLYTEAFF. DNA of the CDR3: TGTGCCAGCAGCCAGGGTTTATACACTGAAGCTTTCTTT.

The chain employs TRBV27 and TRBJ1-5; 9 positions agree with TRBD1. Germline lookup yields CDR1 MNHEY and CDR2 SMNVEV (reference sequence). This CDR3 region has 17 residues. After removal of 2 bases from V and 2 bases from J, the junction contained 7 bases not matched to a gene. In DNA, the CDR3 is TGTGCCAGCAGTTTAACTCGACAGGGGGTTGGCAATCAGCCCCAGCATTTT. This codes for CASSLTRQGVGNQPQHF.

This chain links TRBV28 with TRBJ2-7; TRBD2 is a possible D gene (6 bases). This CDR3 spans 14 amino acids. Germline CDR1 reads MDHEN; CDR2 reads SYDVKM. V was clipped by 1 base and J by 6 bases, with 13 bases between them. CDR3 protein: CASSLLRLVGEQYF. The CDR3 coding sequence is TGTGCCAGCAGTTTATTAAGACTAGTGGGCGAGCAGTACTTC.

The rearrangement uses TRBV29-1 and TRBJ1-1; D may be TRBD1 (5 bases). This CDR3 has 12 residues. The germline V gene has CDR1 SQVTM and CDR2 ANQGSEA. V was cut by 6 bases and J by 0 bases, with 8 bases left in between. The CDR3 region has the DNA TGCAGCGTGCGGGACCTGAACACTGAAGCTTTCTTT. It yields the protein CSVRDLNTEAFF. The full variable domain, completed using reference TRBV29-1 and TRBJ1-1, is SAVISQKPSRDICQRGTSLTIQCQVDSQVTMMFWYRQQPGQSLTLIATANQGSEATYESGFVIDKFPISRPNLTFSTLTVSNMSPEDSSIYLCSVRDLNTEAFFGQGTRLTVV.

The chain uses TRBV2 and TRBJ1-1, with TRBD1 identical over 7 bases. The CDR3 loop spans 15 amino acids. J was trimmed by 1 base and V by 6 bases; bases with no gene match: 8. The germline gives CDR1 SNHLY, CDR2 FYNNEI. The chain's CDR3 is CASSDQGVGNTEAFF. In DNA form, the CDR3 reads TGTGCCAGCAGCGACCAGGGGGTTGGGAACACTGAAGCTTTCTTT.

The gene calls are TRBV29-1 and TRBJ2-1; 9 bases map to TRBD1. Trimming removed 4 bases from V and 7 bases from J; junction bases left unmatched: 8. The V gene's germline CDR1 is SQVTM and CDR2 ANQGSEA. The CDR3 extends over 14 amino acids. The CDR3 loop reads CSVGRTGDVNEQFF. CDR3 in DNA: TGCAGCGTTGGGAGGACAGGGGACGTAAATGAGCAGTTCTTC.

The J gene is TRBJ2-2, the V gene TRBV10-3, with 8 bases identical to TRBD1. The CDR3 runs to 15 residues. Germline assignment: CDR1 ENHRY and CDR2 SYGVKD. Trimming removed 3 bases from V and 6 bases from J; junction bases left unmatched: 6. The DNA of the CDR3 is TGTGCCATCAGTGACGGACAGGGCGTGGCCGGGGAGCTGTTTTTT. It encodes CAISDGQGVAGELFF.

The chain employs TRBV6-6 and TRBJ2-3; weak D call: TRBD2 (6 bases). This CDR3 region has 13 residues. Germline V gene sequence: CDR1 MNHNY, CDR2 SVGAGI (reference sequence). Between the trimmed V and J ends, which lost 6 bases and 1 base, there was a span of 8 bases. The CDR3 protein is CASRPGGTDTQYF. The CDR3 DNA follows: TGTGCCAGCAGGCCGGGAGGCACAGATACGCAGTATTTT.

The chain links TRBV18 to TRBJ1-1; a possible D gene is TRBD1 (6 bases). The germline V and J ends were trimmed by 3 bases and 5 bases, with 16 bases remaining between them. In germline, CDR1 is KGHSH, CDR2 LQKENI. This CDR3 is 15 amino acids long. The CDR3 spells CASSPAQGVGTEAFF. CDR3 nucleotides: TGTGCCAGCTCACCTGCACAGGGCGTTGGTACTGAAGCTTTCTTT.

J is TRBJ2-7 and V is TRBV5-1; 10 positions agree with TRBD1. With 4 bases clipped from V and 2 bases from J, the junction kept 9 bases outside the gene matches. Germline lookup yields CDR1 SGHRS and CDR2 YFSETQ. The CDR3 runs 16 residues. Written as DNA, the CDR3 is TGCGCCAGCAGCCCCGGAGGGACAGGGGACACCTACGAGCAGTACTTC. Amino acids: CASSPGGTGDTYEQYF.

The gene calls are TRBV9 and TRBJ1-1; no firm D call. There are 13 residues in the CDR3. Germline loops: CDR1 SGDLS, CDR2 YYNGEE. Trimming took off 4 bases at V and 4 bases at J, with 11 bases between the two ends. The CDR3 nucleotides are TGTGCCAGCAGCCCTGTAGGGAGCACTGAAGCTTTCTTT. Protein product: CASSPVGSTEAFF. The full variable domain, in which reference TRBV9 and TRBJ1-1 provide the parts outside the CDR3, is DSGVTQTPKHLITATGQRVTLRCSPRSGDLSVYWYQQSLDQGLQFLIQYYNGEERAKGNILERFSAQQFPDLHSELNLSSLELGDSALYFCASSPVGSTEAFFGQGTRLTVV.

This chain links TRBV4-3 with TRBJ1-1; D gene ambiguous. CDR3 length: 17 amino acids. Trimming shortened V by 0 bases and J by 9 bases, and 23 bases separated the two germline ends. Germline V gene data show CDR1 as LGHNA and CDR2 as YSLEER. The CDR3 coding sequence is TGCGCCAGCAGCCAAGAAAGCCCGTTAGCGTTTCCCTTCCAAGCTTTCTTT. It codes for CASSQESPLAFPFQAFF.

This clone came up a few times. The rearrangement joins TRBV30 to TRBJ1-5; 7 nucleotides line up with TRBD1. Germline V CDR1 and CDR2: GTSNPN, SVGIG (reference sequence). This CDR3 contains 13 residues. Unmatched junction bases numbered 7, after V lost 5 bases and J lost 6 bases. In DNA, the CDR3 is TGTGCCTGGGCAGGGGGGAGGGCTCAGCCCCAGCATTTT. Protein product: CAWAGGRAQPQHF. Full variable domain (missing parts from reference TRBV30 and TRBJ1-5): SQTIHQWPATLVQPVGSPLSLECTVEGTSNPNLYWYRQAAGRGLQLLFYSVGIGQISSEVPQNLSASRPQDRQFILSSKKLLLSDSGFYLCAWAGGRAQPQHFGDGTRLSIL.

The CDR3 DNA is TGTGCCAGCTCCCCACAGGGTGCCGGGGAGCTGTTTTTT. Encoded protein: CASSPQGAGELFF. V usage is TRBV19 and J usage is TRBJ2-2; weak D call: TRBD1 (6 bases). Trimming removed 9 bases from V and 6 bases from J, with 14 bases in between. CDR3 length: 13 residues. In germline, CDR1 is LNHDA, CDR2 SQIVND (reference sequence).

V gene TRBV30 combines with J gene TRBJ1-6, with 8 bases matching TRBD1. The V gene's germline CDR1 is GTSNPN and CDR2 SVGIG (reference sequence). Germline trimming cut 1 base from V and 3 bases from J; bases unmatched to any gene: 17. This CDR3 is 20 amino acids long. In nucleotides, the CDR3 is TGTGCCTGGAGTGAATGGGAAACAGGGGGTCGGAGACTCTATAATTCACCCCTCCACTTT. Protein: CAWSEWETGGRRLYNSPLHF.

This clone was seen a single time. The gene calls are TRBV6-4 and TRBJ1-2, with D perhaps matching TRBD1 (5 bases). The V end lost 2 bases, the J end lost 0 bases, and 13 bases lay between the germline ends. Germline V gives CDR1 MRHNA, CDR2 SNTAGT. This CDR3 comprises 16 residues. The CDR3 loop is CASSDVGTRANYGYTF. In DNA form, the CDR3 reads TGTGCCAGCAGTGACGTCGGGACGCGAGCTAACTATGGCTACACCTTC.

The chain employs TRBV4-2 and TRBJ2-1; TRBD1 aligns across 10 bases. V shed 0 bases, J shed 6 bases, and the junction held 5 bases outside the gene matches. The CDR3 sequence is 16 residues long. In germline, CDR1 is LGHNA, CDR2 YNFKEQ. CDR3 loop: CASSQDPDRGRNEQFF. The CDR3 bases are TGTGCCAGCAGCCAAGATCCCGACAGGGGGCGCAATGAGCAGTTCTTC.